Following are 2 T cell receptor beta chains from one sample sequenced in a study of early T cells in non-severe SARS-CoV-2 infection. One entry per CDR3 protein, called by TCRdb with MiXCR from the 5' RACE reads. The repertoire holds 100,000 to 150,000 distinct CDR3 sequences, with about 16% as singletons. Sequencing was performed on whole blood. The receptor source for this set is an adult who was a healthcare worker with PCR-confirmed SARS-CoV-2 infection or an uninfected control (not recorded which).

J is TRBJ2-7 and V is TRBV30, with D perhaps TRBD2 (6 bases). V dropped 0 bases and J dropped 7 bases, with 10 bases sitting between them. Germline lookup yields CDR1 GTSNPN and CDR2 SVGIG (reference sequence). There are 12 residues in the CDR3. The DNA of the CDR3 is TGTGCCTGGAGTGTCTCGGGGGTGGAGCAGTACTTC. Translated, it gives CAWSVSGVEQYF.

The rearrangement links TRBV20-1 to TRBJ2-7, with D tentatively TRBD2 (5 bases). This CDR3 region has 11 residues. Germline-derived CDR1 and CDR2 are DFQATT and SNEGSKA (reference sequence). Trimming stripped 3 bases from V and 7 bases from J, with 10 bases between. CDR3 in amino acids: CSASPRGEQYF. The CDR3 DNA is TGCAGTGCTAGTCCCCGGGGTGAGCAGTACTTC.